A single sample is the source of the 2 T cell receptor beta chains below, sequenced in a study of T cell changes during pregnancy in multiple sclerosis (dated by TCRdb to about 2019). Library method: the immunoSEQ multiplex PCR assay. TCRdb obtained this table from immuneACCESS and retained in-frame rearrangements with V and J assigned. These tables miss some clones; where compared with another copy, unresolved V genes account for less than half of the shortfall, and the remainder is unexplained. The sample profile shows 40,000 to 45,000 clones; 80% to 95% of them were found once. The ten biggest clones cover approximately 1.3% of the sample. The specimen was peripheral blood. Receptor source: a female donor with multiple sclerosis, enrolled in a pregnancy study.

The chain couples TRBV7-9 to TRBJ2-3, with 9 positions matching TRBD1. Germline V gene sequence: CDR1 SEHNR, CDR2 FQNEAQ (reference sequence). The J segment lost 2 bases and the V segment lost 5 bases, leaving 8 bases of the junction unmatched. The CDR3 runs to 16 residues. CDR3 in DNA: TGTGCCAGCAGCCCCGGGACAGGGCAAGCCACAGATACGCAGTATTTT. This sequence encodes CASSPGTGQATDTQYF.

The CDR3 sequence is CASRGTLGYEQFF. The CDR3, as DNA: TGTGCCAGCAGGGGGACTCTTGGATATGAGCAGTTCTTC. The rearrangement joins TRBV2 to TRBJ2-1; D might be TRBD2 (6 bases). Trimming cost V 6 bases and J 8 bases, with 14 bases left between them. From germline, CDR1 is SNHLY and CDR2 FYNNEI. This CDR3 spans 13 amino acids.